A selection of T cell receptor beta chains follows, all from one sample in a study of cytomegalovirus exposure and HLA in healthy donors. Clones were read by immunoSEQ multiplex PCR, and TCRdb kept only the in-frame ones, dropping some. The table lists 90,000 to 130,000 clones, approximately 80% of them singletons, with around 5.9% in the top ten. Material: PBMCs. The receptors stem from a man aged 30 to 39 in good health and CMV-seropositive. Both conserved end residues are trimmed from each CDR3. Fields, in order: J gene, V gene, clone size, CDR3 protein. A row's size may be missing; if present it is once, few, many or a size class.

J: TRBJ2-7; V: TRBV18; size: -; CDR3: ASSPKRVSYEQY
J: TRBJ2-7; V: TRBV6-5; size: few; CDR3: ASSTGVDYEQY
J: TRBJ2-3; V: TRBV25-1; size: -; CDR3: ASEGVDTQY
J: TRBJ2-2; V: TRBV7-3; size: -; CDR3: ASSLGSTGELF
J: TRBJ1-4; V: TRBV29-1; size: -; CDR3: SVGLTGEKLF
J: TRBJ1-2; V: TRBV6-5; size: once; CDR3: ASLRVPGYSYGYT
J: TRBJ2-5; V: TRBV10-1; size: -; CDR3: ASSAGGRPQETQY
J: TRBJ2-2; V: TRBV2; size: -; CDR3: ASSATSGETGELF
J: TRBJ1-1; V: TRBV2; size: -; CDR3: ASREQGVRTEAF
J: TRBJ2-7; V: TRBV5-5; size: few; CDR3: ASSLDSFSYEQY
J: -; V: TRBV4-1; size: -; CDR3: ASSQGQWSSYEQY
J: TRBJ1-6; V: TRBV19; size: once; CDR3: ASSGQGDSPLH
J: TRBJ2-7; V: TRBV7-9; size: -; CDR3: ASSKRTGTGLHEQY
J: TRBJ1-2; V: TRBV7-9; size: once; CDR3: ASSFTGTGGEDGYT
J: TRBJ2-1; V: TRBV7-9; size: -; CDR3: ASSRPGQGTYNEQF
J: TRBJ2-7; V: TRBV11-2; size: -; CDR3: ASSGVRGYEQY
J: TRBJ2-7; V: TRBV13; size: -; CDR3: ASSPSGGGALDEQY
J: TRBJ1-1; V: TRBV19; size: -; CDR3: ASSILGTGVPNTEAF
J: TRBJ2-3; V: TRBV6-1; size: -; CDR3: ASSELAGGSDTQY
J: -; V: TRBV27; size: -; CDR3: ASSFKVEGPSYEQY
J: TRBJ1-6; V: TRBV11-3; size: -; CDR3: ASSSHLSSYNSPLH
J: TRBJ1-3; V: TRBV23-1; size: -; CDR3: ASSHHRTGTSGGNTIY
J: TRBJ2-5; V: TRBV7-9; size: -; CDR3: ASSPRLLRTETQY
J: TRBJ2-2; V: TRBV4-1; size: few; CDR3: ASSQPDGGTGELF
J: TRBJ2-3; V: TRBV5-6; size: -; CDR3: ASSDLGQGGTDTQY
J: TRBJ2-1; V: TRBV6-4; size: -; CDR3: ASKKDFANEQF
J: TRBJ1-1; V: TRBV5-1; size: once; CDR3: ASSLVEPKGTRNTEAF
J: TRBJ2-3; V: TRBV15; size: -; CDR3: ATSRARGTDTQY
J: TRBJ2-5; V: TRBV27; size: -; CDR3: ASSILAEETQY
J: TRBJ2-3; V: TRBV6-6; size: -; CDR3: ASSYQADTQY
J: TRBJ1-1; V: TRBV5-1; size: few; CDR3: ASSLAPKRTVTDWAEAF
J: TRBJ2-3; V: TRBV5-8; size: -; CDR3: ASSWLAYTGVDTQY
J: TRBJ2-3; V: TRBV19; size: -; CDR3: ASSISGRGGRTDTQY
J: TRBJ2-7; V: TRBV7-6; size: -; CDR3: ASSLVKAGGDYEQY
J: TRBJ2-2; V: TRBV7-6; size: -; CDR3: ASSRPTSGDTGELF
J: TRBJ1-1; V: TRBV30; size: -; CDR3: AWSVLFRDTEAF
J: TRBJ2-3; V: TRBV10-3; size: -; CDR3: AISGSASGTDTQY
J: TRBJ1-1; V: TRBV12-5; size: few; CDR3: ASKKLDTTEAF
J: TRBJ2-5; V: TRBV4-3; size: -; CDR3: ASSQTPGQGGNRETQY
J: TRBJ2-7; V: TRBV19; size: -; CDR3: ASSIDWKGAYEQY
J: TRBJ2-7; V: TRBV6-5; size: -; CDR3: ASSTTGQVVEQY
J: TRBJ1-5; V: TRBV6-1; size: -; CDR3: ASSPEYSNQPQH
J: TRBJ1-5; V: TRBV9; size: -; CDR3: ASSGRGDSNQPQH
J: TRBJ1-1; V: TRBV19; size: -; CDR3: ASSSGGLAEAF
J: TRBJ2-2; V: TRBV19; size: -; CDR3: ASSILQGRGELF
J: TRBJ1-5; V: TRBV19; size: -; CDR3: ASSIVPLYSNQPQH
J: TRBJ1-4; V: TRBV7-6; size: few; CDR3: ASSLGSGGWGEKLF
J: TRBJ2-3; V: TRBV12-5; size: -; CDR3: ASGLVRREDTQY